Below, 13 T cell receptor beta chains from the same sample are listed, as sequenced in a study of Graves' ophthalmopathy and Graves' hyperthyroidism. The study amplified TCR beta CDR3 regions using RNA transcripts. First-round RT-PCR relied on HTBI primers, and a second-round multiplex PCR came next. Via MiXCR, TCRdb re-called the multiplex PCR reads, giving one row per CDR3 protein. The sample carries approximately 700,000 distinct CDR3 sequences, 35% to 50% recorded once. The sequencing input was peripheral blood. Receptors were obtained from an adult man with Graves' ophthalmopathy.

Points on this clonotype: A much larger clonotype is one base distant, so this may be a read error. V and J are TRBV2 and TRBJ1-2, with TRBD1 as a possible D gene (5 bases). The CDR3 loop spans 14 amino acids. Germline V CDR1 and CDR2: SNHLY, FYNNEI. DNA of the CDR3: TGTGCCGGCAGCGCGGACAAGACTAACTATGGCTACACCTTC. Translating it yields CAGSADKTNYGYTF.

This clonotype was observed a few times. The V gene is TRBV12-3 or TRBV12-4, the J gene TRBJ2-2, with unresolved D. The CDR3 spans 11 residues. V lost 6 bases to trimming and J lost 8 bases, with 7 bases between them. The DNA for the CDR3 is TGTGCCAGCAGGACGACAGGGGAGCTGTTTTTT. It translates to CASRTTGELFF.

The chain is built from TRBV7-9 and TRBJ2-2, with TRBD2 identical over 9 bases. Germline loops: CDR1 SEHNR, CDR2 FQNEAQ (reference sequence). The length of the CDR3 is 17 residues. J lost 4 bases, V lost 5 bases, and 11 bases had no gene match. This CDR3 is CASSPLSSGDSTGELFF. The CDR3, as DNA: TGTGCCAGCAGCCCCCTTTCTAGCGGGGACAGCACCGGGGAGCTGTTTTTT.

This clonotype was seen just once. V is TRBV29-1 and J is TRBJ1-2; the match to TRBD1 covers 10 bases. V shed 4 bases and J 4 bases; nucleotides not matched to a gene: 12. CDR1 is SQVTM, CDR2 ANQGSEA, per germline. The CDR3 extends over 16 amino acids. The CDR3 reads CSVADRGLDSSYGYTF. DNA of the CDR3: TGCAGCGTTGCCGACAGGGGGCTCGATTCGTCCTATGGCTACACCTTC. Full variable domain (rest looked up from reference TRBV29-1 and TRBJ1-2): SAVISQKPSRDICQRGTSLTIQCQVDSQVTMMFWYRQQPGQSLTLIATANQGSEATYESGFVIDKFPISRPNLTFSTLTVSNMSPEDSSIYLCSVADRGLDSSYGYTFGSGTRLTVV.

This rearrangement joins TRBV2 to TRBJ1-6, with D maybe TRBD1 (5 bases). The CDR3 is 14 residues long. The germline V and J ends were trimmed by 5 bases and 8 bases, with 13 bases remaining between them. Germline V CDR1 and CDR2: SNHLY, FYNNEI. CDR3 amino acids: CASSSRAGDSPLHF. As DNA, the CDR3 is TGTGCCAGCAGTTCCAGGGCGGGTGATTCACCCCTCCACTTT.

The chain joins TRBV5-1 to TRBJ2-5, with 9 bases lining up with TRBD1. J was trimmed by 5 bases and V by 7 bases; bases with no gene match: 9. Germline CDR1 reads SGHRS; CDR2 reads YFSETQ. This CDR3 contains 14 residues. The CDR3 protein is CASSGTGTKETQYF. CDR3 sequence (DNA): TGCGCCAGCTCCGGGACAGGGACCAAGGAGACCCAGTACTTC.

About this clonotype: At one end, the junction sequence differs from germline, possibly due to a read error. This chain joins TRBV7-3 and TRBJ1-5, with D unresolved. There are 16 residues in the CDR3. Germline V gene sequence: CDR1 SGHTA, CDR2 FQGTGA. CDR3 sequence (DNA): TGCGCCAGCAGCCAAGATCCGTCAGGTTACAATCAGCCCCAGCATTTT. Residues: CASSQDPSGYNQPQHF.

This clonotype was picked up many times. This chain's CDR3 is CSAREDRGQETQYF. In nucleotides, the CDR3 is TGCAGTGCTAGAGAGGACCGAGGTCAAGAGACCCAGTACTTC. The chain couples TRBV20-1 to TRBJ2-5; unclear D gene. The CDR3 covers 14 residues. The germline V and J ends were trimmed by 0 bases and 2 bases, with 10 bases remaining between them. Germline V gene lookup returns CDR1 DFQATT and CDR2 SNEGSKA (reference sequence).

This clonotype has a handful of counts. The rearrangement links TRBV24-1 to TRBJ1-5, with D possibly TRBD1 on 5 matching bases. The CDR3 length is 14 residues. V gave up 7 bases and J gave up 6 bases, with 15 bases separating them. Germline V gene lookup returns CDR1 KGHDR and CDR2 SFDVKD. CDR3 DNA sequence: TGTGCCACCAGCACCCCAGGGAGAGGTCAGCCCCAGCATTTT. This sequence encodes CATSTPGRGQPQHF.

Many counts were recorded for this clonotype. The chain joins TRBV7-2 to TRBJ2-7; D is undetermined. Germline assignment: CDR1 SGHTA and CDR2 FQGNSA. V was trimmed by 3 bases and J by 7 bases, leaving 13 bases between them. The CDR3 length is 13 residues. CDR3: CASSLNPTWEQYF. In nucleotides, the CDR3 is TGTGCCAGCAGCTTGAACCCGACCTGGGAGCAGTACTTC.

This clonotype has a handful of counts. This chain connects TRBV2 to TRBJ2-7; possible D gene TRBD1, 5 bases. Germline CDR1 SNHLY, CDR2 FYNNEI. The CDR3 loop spans 16 amino acids. V dropped 5 bases and J dropped 1 base, with 18 bases sitting between them. The CDR3 DNA reads TGTGCCAGCAGTTACTCTCGGCGACAGCCATCCTACGAGCAGTACTTC. Translation gives CASSYSRRQPSYEQYF.

This clonotype has ten or more counts. This chain links TRBV7-9 with TRBJ2-7; D may be TRBD1 (6 bases). The germline V gene has CDR1 SEHNR and CDR2 FQNEAQ (reference sequence). The CDR3 sequence is 15 residues long. Trimming took off 5 bases at V and 5 bases at J, with 19 bases between the two ends. CDR3 coding DNA: TGTGCCAGCAGCCGGACGTGGGGGCGCATCGACGAGCAGTACTTC. Protein: CASSRTWGRIDEQYF.

There are a few counts of this clonotype. The chain joins TRBV7-9 to TRBJ1-4; 7 nucleotides line up with TRBD1. Unmatched junction bases numbered 7, after V lost 5 bases and J lost 4 bases. Germline CDR1 reads SEHNR; CDR2 reads FQNEAQ (reference sequence). The CDR3 is 15 residues long. Written as DNA, the CDR3 is TGTGCCAGCAGCCCTGAGGACAGGTTTAATGAAAAACTGTTTTTT. Its protein product is CASSPEDRFNEKLFF.